The source of this T cell receptor beta chain is a study of CD8+ T cells in alopecia areata. The sequencing template was cDNA reverse transcribed from extracted RNA. Clones were read by immunoSEQ multiplex PCR, and TCRdb kept only the in-frame ones, dropping some. This table holds roughly 30,000 clones, approximately 60% found once. Germline V gene lookup returns CDR1 SGHTA and CDR2 FQGNSA. There are 16 residues in the CDR3. Deletions cut 1 base from V and 3 bases from J, with 13 bases between. Remarks on this clone: Its specificity is not known.

Broader study findings: Scalp samples also yield sequences of resident alphabeta T cells from normal skin. Lesional scalp exceeded normal scalp in clonality, especially in alopecia totalis/universalis.

This chain connects TRBV7-2 to TRBJ2-1; no reliable D call. Sequenced input: NKG2D-high CD8+ T cells sorted from blood. This receptor was obtained from a human donor with alopecia areata. CDR3 bases: TGTGCCAGCAGCTTAGACGGTTTGGGCTACTACAATGAGCAGTTCTTC. It translates to CASSLDGLGYYNEQFF. Full variable domain (remainder filled in from reference TRBV7-2 and TRBJ2-1): GAGVSQSPSNKVTEKGKDVELRCDPISGHTALYWYRQSLGQGLEFLIYFQGNSAPDKSGLPSDRFSAERTGGSVSTLTIQRTQQEDSAVYLCASSLDGLGYYNEQFFGPGTRLTVL.